The 18 T cell receptor beta chains below were found in one sample sequenced in a study of cytomegalovirus exposure and HLA in healthy donors. This PCR relied on a set of 60 Vbeta primers and 13 Jbeta primers. Sequencing was performed with immunoSEQ multiplex PCR; in TCRdb, only in-frame clones are kept and a portion is missing. The sample yields 85,000 or so clones, of which the top ten take up 1.1%. The material sequenced was PBMCs. These receptors all come from a woman aged 25 to 39 in good health and CMV-seronegative.

The rearrangement joins TRBV5-6 to TRBJ2-1; D possibly corresponds to TRBD2 (6 bases). The CDR3 is made up of 14 amino acids. The germline V gene encodes CDR1 SGHDT and CDR2 YYEEEE. Between the trimmed V and J ends, which lost 4 bases and 4 bases, there was a span of 12 bases. CDR3 in DNA: TGTGCCAGCAGCCCCGGGACTTCTTACAATGAGCAGTTCTTC. Translating gives CASSPGTSYNEQFF.

This rearrangement joins TRBV5-4 to TRBJ2-7; 8 nucleotides match TRBD1. J was trimmed by 6 bases and V by 5 bases; bases with no gene match: 4. This CDR3 is built from 12 residues. From germline, CDR1 is SGHNT and CDR2 YYREEE (reference sequence). This CDR3 is CASRFDRGEQYF. The CDR3 nucleotides read TGTGCCAGCAGATTCGACAGGGGCGAGCAGTACTTC.

V usage is TRBV29-1 and J usage is TRBJ2-5; 10 nucleotides match TRBD1. This CDR3 is 14 amino acids long. Germline V gene lookup returns CDR1 SQVTM and CDR2 ANQGSEA. Written as DNA, the CDR3 is TGCAGTTGTGTGGGGACAGGGGCACAAGAGACCCAGTACTTC. Protein: CSCVGTGAQETQYF.

The chain links TRBV15 to TRBJ2-2; 8 bases map to TRBD1. In germline, CDR1 is LNHNV, CDR2 YYDKDF (reference sequence). The CDR3 runs to 16 residues. J was trimmed by 7 bases and V by 0 bases; bases with no gene match: 7. CDR3 in amino acids: CATSRDRQGAHGELFF. The CDR3 nucleotides read TGTGCCACCAGCAGAGATCGGCAGGGGGCACACGGGGAGCTGTTTTTT.

The rearrangement links TRBV5-6 to TRBJ1-2; perhaps TRBD1 as D (6 bases). This CDR3 has 15 residues. V lost 0 bases, J lost 2 bases, and 11 bases lay in between. CDR1 and CDR2 (germline): SGHDT, YYEEEE. The CDR3 bases are TGTGCCAGCAGCTTGGTAGGGGGTTCAAACTATGGCTACACCTTC. Its translation is CASSLVGGSNYGYTF.

The CDR3: CASSSSYEQYF. The CDR3, as DNA: TGTGCCAGCTCCTCCTCCTACGAGCAGTACTTC. The V call is TRBV18, the J call TRBJ2-7; D gene unclear. The CDR3 is 11 residues long. Trimming shortened V by 6 bases and J by 0 bases, and 3 bases separated the two germline ends. In germline, CDR1 is KGHSH, CDR2 LQKENI.

The rearrangement joins TRBV18 to TRBJ2-5; 12 nucleotides match TRBD2. V was pared by 1 base and J by 1 base, with 10 bases of the junction left unmatched. Germline values: CDR1 KGHSH, CDR2 LQKENI. The CDR3 sequence is 19 residues long. The CDR3 is CASSPLRWTSGATQETQYF. The CDR3 DNA is TGTGCCAGCTCACCACTAAGATGGACTAGCGGGGCAACCCAAGAGACCCAGTACTTC.

CDR3 DNA sequence: TGTGCCAGCAAGGGGAACTGGAACACTGAAGCTTTCTTT. Translation: CASKGNWNTEAFF. J is TRBJ1-1 and V is TRBV25-1; perhaps TRBD1 as D (5 bases). Per the germline V gene, CDR1 is MGHDK and CDR2 is SYGVNS. Trimming removed 7 bases from V and 1 base from J, with 10 bases in between. This CDR3 has 13 residues.

V usage is TRBV6-4 and J usage is TRBJ1-6; D gene uncertain. Trimming shortened V by 2 bases and J by 6 bases, and 8 bases separated the two germline ends. CDR1 is MRHNA and CDR2 is SNTAGT in the germline V gene. CDR3 length: 14 residues. The CDR3 nucleotides are TGTGCCAGCAGTGACGAGGGAAGTAATTCACCCCTCCACTTT. This codes for CASSDEGSNSPLHF.

The V call is TRBV7-9, the J call TRBJ2-7; 16 bases are a match to TRBD2. The CDR3 spans 18 residues. V gave up 4 bases and J gave up 2 bases; unmatched junction bases: 8. Germline V CDR1 and CDR2: SEHNR, FQNEAQ (reference sequence). For the CDR3, the DNA is TGTGCCAGCAGCTCACGTCCCGGGACTAGCGGGGGGGCCTACGAGCAGTACTTC. It codes for CASSSRPGTSGGAYEQYF.

The chain joins TRBV5-1 to TRBJ2-1; D possibly corresponds to TRBD2 (5 bases). Per germline, CDR1 SGHRS and CDR2 YFSETQ. V was clipped by 0 bases and J by 7 bases, with 14 bases between them. CDR3 length: 15 amino acids. The CDR3 sequence: CASSLDSLRANEQFF. The CDR3 region has the DNA TGCGCCAGCAGCTTGGACAGTCTGAGGGCGAATGAGCAGTTCTTC. Variable domain in full (rest from reference TRBV5-1 and TRBJ2-1): KAGVTQTPRYLIKTRGQQVTLSCSPISGHRSVSWYQQTPGQGLQFLFEYFSETQRNKGNFPGRFSGRQFSNSRSEMNVSTLELGDSALYLCASSLDSLRANEQFFGPGTRLTVL.

As regards this clone: An end of the junction differs from the germline gene, which may be a read error. This chain connects TRBV2 to TRBJ1-1; D is perhaps TRBD1 (5 bases). Germline CDR1 reads SNHLY; CDR2 reads FYNNEI. The CDR3 is 13 amino acids. The CDR3 protein is CASSGGVDTEASF. As DNA, the CDR3 is TGTGCCAGCAGTGGGGGGGTTGACACTGAAGCTTCCTTT.

Regarding this clone: A read error may account for a junction end that differs from germline. The same CDR3 is also encoded by other DNA sequences in this sample. This chain links TRBV30 with TRBJ1-6; 9 nucleotides agree with TRBD1. CDR3 size: 12 residues. The germline CDR1 and CDR2 sequences are GTSNPN and SVGIG (reference sequence). CDR3 nucleotide sequence: TGTGCCTGCACAGGGGGCAATTCACCCCTACACTTT. Its protein is CACTGGNSPLHF.

This sequence joins TRBV28 and TRBJ1-2; D is possibly TRBD1 (6 bases). This CDR3 is built from 16 residues. CDR1 is MDHEN, CDR2 SYDVKM, per germline. The ends were cut back, 4 bases at V and 0 bases at J, with 15 bases in the middle. CDR3 DNA: TGTGCCAGCAGTTCCCCTTTGACAGGAGCTAACTATGGCTACACCTTC. Translating it yields CASSSPLTGANYGYTF.

This chain connects TRBV19 to TRBJ1-2; tentatively, D is TRBD1 (6 bases). V was trimmed by 4 bases and J by 6 bases, leaving 9 bases between them. The CDR3 totals 12 residues. Germline-derived CDR1 and CDR2 are LNHDA and SQIVND (reference sequence). CDR3 sequence: CASSTTGHGYTF. CDR3 DNA sequence: TGTGCCAGTAGTACTACAGGGCATGGCTACACCTTC.

This chain links TRBV6-1 with TRBJ1-5; 8 bases align to TRBD1. There are 15 residues in the CDR3. The ends lost 5 bases at V and 3 bases at J; junction bases unmatched: 6. The V gene's germline CDR1 is MNHNS and CDR2 SASEGT. The CDR3, as DNA: TGTGCCAGCAGTACCCTACAGGGGGTCAATCAGCCCCAGCATTTT. Translation: CASSTLQGVNQPQHF.

The chain has TRBV5-6 and TRBJ1-1; no reliable D call. Germline CDR1 SGHDT, CDR2 YYEEEE. Trimming left V 0 bases short and J 4 bases short, with 22 bases between. The CDR3 spans 18 residues. The CDR3 here is CASSLGETRRREGTEAFF. The CDR3 nucleotides are TGTGCCAGCAGCTTGGGCGAGACCCGTCGAAGAGAGGGCACTGAAGCTTTCTTT.

The J gene is TRBJ1-2, the V gene TRBV10-3; 7 positions agree with TRBD1. J lost 0 bases, V lost 0 bases, and 1 base had no gene match. Germline V CDR1 and CDR2: ENHRY, SYGVKD. The CDR3 loop spans 15 amino acids. CDR3 bases: TGTGCCATCAGTGAGTCTGACAGGGCTAACTATGGCTACACCTTC. Its protein is CAISESDRANYGYTF.